The 17 T cell receptor beta chains in this list originate from one sample, sequenced in a study of post-analysis software for immune sequencing data. Study-wide points: Patients had higher frequencies than controls of about 5 TRBV segments, including TRBV5-6, TRBV5-1 and TRBV20-1.

These receptors' antigens are unknown. Unique molecular identifiers were built into the TCR beta cDNA libraries. One entry per CDR3 protein, called by TCRdb with MiXCR from the PCR reads. The table lists 180,000 or so distinct CDR3 sequences, 25% to 35% of them singletons. Sequenced input: blood. The receptors derive from a girl aged 2-17 years with multiple sclerosis.

This clonotype was counted a few times. The chain uses TRBV28 and TRBJ2-2, with TRBD1 matching over 8 bases. The germline V gene encodes CDR1 MDHEN and CDR2 SYDVKM. This CDR3 contains 15 residues. With 6 bases clipped from V and 6 bases from J, the junction kept 9 bases outside the gene matches. CDR3 in DNA: TGTGCCAGCAGGCCTTCCGGGACAGGCCCCGGGGAGCTGTTTTTT. This gives the protein CASRPSGTGPGELFF. The complete variable domain, with remaining parts taken from reference TRBV28 and TRBJ2-2, reads DVKVTQSSRYLVKRTGEKVFLECVQDMDHENMFWYRQDPGLGLRLIYFSYDVKMKEKGDIPEGYSVSREKKERFSLILESASTNQTSMYLCASRPSGTGPGELFFGEGSRLTVL.

This CDR3 is CASSLPGIYGYTF. DNA for the CDR3: TGTGCCAGCAGTTTACCCGGGATCTATGGCTACACCTTC. The chain couples TRBV28 to TRBJ1-2; D not certain. V lost 2 bases, J lost 4 bases, and 8 bases lay in between. CDR3 length equals 13 residues. Germline V gives CDR1 MDHEN, CDR2 SYDVKM.

The chain carries TRBV9 and TRBJ2-3; no clear D gene. This CDR3 comprises 17 residues. V was trimmed by 4 bases and J by 3 bases, leaving 21 bases between them. CDR1 is SGDLS and CDR2 is YYNGEE in the germline V gene. The CDR3 DNA sequence: TGTGCCAGCAGCCCGTCCCGGACGCAAGTGGAGACAGATACGCAGTATTTT. It specifies CASSPSRTQVETDTQYF. The full variable domain, completed using reference TRBV9 and TRBJ2-3, is DSGVTQTPKHLITATGQRVTLRCSPRSGDLSVYWYQQSLDQGLQFLIQYYNGEERAKGNILERFSAQQFPDLHSELNLSSLELGDSALYFCASSPSRTQVETDTQYFGPGTRLTVL.

On this clonotype itself: Germline and junction disagree at one end, which may indicate a read error. The chain recombines TRBV6-2 or TRBV6-3 with TRBJ2-7; 7 bases are a match to TRBD2. CDR1 is MNHEY, CDR2 SVGEGT, per germline. CDR3 length: 15 residues. The CDR3 loop is CASTSVGGTSYERYF. As DNA, the CDR3 is TGTGCCAGCACCAGCGTGGGGGGGACCTCCTACGAGCGGTACTTC.

The V call is TRBV9, the J call TRBJ2-5, with D possibly TRBD2 on 7 matching bases. Germline V CDR1 and CDR2: SGDLS, YYNGEE. The CDR3 has 20 amino acids. V lost 0 bases and J 11 bases, leaving 35 bases between the germline ends. The CDR3 DNA sequence: TGTGCCAGCAGCGTAGGTCTGGGGGGGGGCGCTAGCGGTTCCTACAATGAGCAGTACTTC. It encodes CASSVGLGGGASGSYNEQYF.

In the case of this clonotype: This clone may be a read error of a much larger clone one base away. V is TRBV7-9 and J is TRBJ2-5; 10 positions agree with TRBD1. The J call may be wrong; the DNA end is better matched by TRBJ2-7. Germline values: CDR1 SEHNR, CDR2 FQNEAQ (reference sequence). The CDR3 contains 14 residues. The CDR3 bases are TGTGCCAGCAGCTACCCAGGGACAGGGGACGAGCAGTACTTC. Protein sequence: CASSYPGTGDEQYF.

This chain joins TRBV12-3 or TRBV12-4 and TRBJ2-1; TRBD2 is a possible D gene (5 bases). The CDR3 loop spans 12 amino acids. The V end was cut by 6 bases, the J end by 9 bases, with 12 bases between. This CDR3 reads CASSLTRGEQFF. In DNA form, the CDR3 reads TGTGCCAGCAGCCTGACCCGGGGTGAGCAGTTCTTC.

This clonotype was detected only a few times. The V gene is TRBV7-2, the J gene TRBJ2-7; TRBD2 matches 13 bases. V lost 2 bases to trimming and J lost 6 bases; unmatched junction nucleotides: 7. CDR3 length: 16 residues. The germline V gene has CDR1 SGHTA and CDR2 FQGNSA. The CDR3: CASSLRLAGGAVEQYF. The CDR3 DNA follows: TGTGCCAGCAGCTTACGACTAGCGGGAGGTGCGGTCGAGCAGTACTTC.

This clonotype occurred many times. This chain joins TRBV21-1 and TRBJ2-7; the listed D gene, TRBD1, was not tested against the DNA. TRBV21-1 is noted as a pseudogene. This CDR3 comprises 16 residues. CDR3 residues: CASSKVTGQGEHEQYF. Written as DNA, the CDR3 is TGTGCCAGCAGCAAAGTCACGGGACAGGGTGAGCACGAGCAGTACTTC.

V gene TRBV2 combines with J gene TRBJ2-7, with 11 bases identical to TRBD2. V lost 6 bases and J lost 3; bases outside the gene matches: 10. The CDR3 is 16 residues long. CDR1 is SNHLY and CDR2 is FYNNEI in the germline V gene. The CDR3 sequence: CASRITGTSGIYEQYF. In nucleotides, the CDR3 is TGTGCCAGCAGAATCACCGGGACTAGCGGTATCTACGAGCAGTACTTC.

This clonotype showed up just a few times. The rearrangement links TRBV7-9 to TRBJ2-1, with 9 bases matching TRBD2. Per the germline V gene, CDR1 is SEHNR and CDR2 is FQNEAQ (reference sequence). The CDR3 spans 16 residues. V dropped 2 bases and J dropped 4; count of bases not matched to a gene: 6. CDR3 region: CASSLRGAGGYNEQFF. DNA for the CDR3: TGTGCCAGCAGCTTAAGAGGGGCGGGGGGGTACAATGAGCAGTTCTTC. Full variable domain (missing parts from reference TRBV7-9 and TRBJ2-1): DTGVSQNPRHKITKRGQNVTFRCDPISEHNRLYWYRQTLGQGPEFLTYFQNEAQLEKSRLLSDRFSAERPKGSFSTLEIQRTEQGDSAMYLCASSLRGAGGYNEQFFGPGTRLTVL.

Many counts were recorded for this clonotype. The chain links TRBV2 to TRBJ2-5; TRBD1 matches at 7 bases. In germline, CDR1 is SNHLY, CDR2 FYNNEI. J was trimmed by 3 bases and V by 6 bases; bases with no gene match: 4. This CDR3 is built from 13 residues. The CDR3 loop is CASRTDREETQYF. The CDR3 DNA is TGTGCCAGCAGGACAGACAGGGAAGAGACCCAGTACTTC.

V and J are TRBV28 and TRBJ2-1; the D gene is possibly TRBD1 (6 bases). Between the trimmed V and J ends, which lost 5 bases and 5 bases, there was a span of 16 bases. The CDR3 covers 15 residues. Looked up from germline, CDR1 is MDHEN and CDR2 is SYDVKM. The CDR3 DNA reads TGTGCCAGCAGTCTAGGACAGATTAAGAACAATGAGCAGTTCTTC. It specifies CASSLGQIKNNEQFF.

This clonotype came up a few times. A much bigger clone sits one base away, suggesting this may be a read error. The J gene is TRBJ2-3, the V gene TRBV20-1; tentatively, D is TRBD2 (5 bases). The ends were cut back, 6 bases at V and 6 bases at J, with 13 bases in the middle. CDR1 DFQATT and CDR2 SNEGSKA come from the germline V gene (reference sequence). The CDR3 consists of 12 residues. CDR3 region: CSATLGGDTQYF. CDR3 in DNA: TGCAGTGCGACTCTGGGCGGGGATACGCAGTATTTT.

In the case of this clonotype: A much larger clone is a single base away; this may be a read error. Because it lacks the conserved phenylalanine or tryptophan at the end, this CDR3 is likely a read error. This CDR3 is CASSHGTGNKGQPQHC. In DNA, the CDR3 is TGTGCCAGCAGCCACGGTACAGGGAACAAAGGGCAGCCCCAGCATTGT. The chain is built from TRBV3-1 and TRBJ1-5; tentative D call: TRBD1 (6 bases). The CDR3 consists of 16 residues. The V gene's germline CDR1 is LGHDT and CDR2 YNNKEL (reference sequence). V lost 3 bases to trimming and J lost 7 bases, with 19 bases between them.

Ten or more counts support this clonotype. This chain links TRBV21-1 with TRBJ2-1; TRBD2, the D gene given by the table, was not confirmed from the DNA. TRBV21-1 is noted as a pseudogene. The CDR3 sequence is 23 residues long. In DNA form, the CDR3 reads TGTGCCAGCAGCGAACCGGGACTAGCGGGAGTCGGCTCTCCCAAGAGCTCCTACAATGAGCAGTTCTTC. Amino acids: CASSEPGLAGVGSPKSSYNEQFF.

This clonotype was counted many times. CDR3 in amino acids: CASSQDSASTDTQYF. The CDR3 DNA reads as TGTGCCAGCAGCCAAGATTCGGCTAGCACAGATACGCAGTATTTT. V usage is TRBV4-2 and J usage is TRBJ2-3; no reliable D call. Per germline, CDR1 LGHNA and CDR2 YNFKEQ. Trimming removed 0 bases at V and 0 bases at J, with 7 bases between. This CDR3 contains 15 residues.